A single sample gave rise to the 30 T cell receptor beta chains below, sequenced in a study of T cells in Graves' hyperthyroidism and ophthalmopathy. RNA transcripts provided the source from which TCR beta CDR3 regions were amplified. The TCR CDR3 was amplified in a first-round RT-PCR using the HTBI primer set. MiXCR was run by TCRdb on the multiplex PCR reads, yielding one entry per CDR3 protein. The data show under 350,000 distinct CDR3 sequences, roughly 18% seen once. Sequences were obtained from blood. The receptors originated from a woman in her 50s with Graves' hyperthyroidism.

The CDR3 sequence: CSARMALVLAGGPFSYEQYF. CDR3 nucleotides: TGCAGTGCTAGAATGGCCCTGGTTCTAGCGGGAGGGCCATTCTCCTACGAGCAGTACTTC. The chain employs TRBV20-1 and TRBJ2-7; the match to TRBD2 covers 12 bases. The CDR3 is made up of 20 amino acids. Germline lookup yields CDR1 DFQATT and CDR2 SNEGSKA (reference sequence). V shed 2 bases and J 0 bases; nucleotides not matched to a gene: 17.

The chain uses TRBV20-1 and TRBJ2-5, with 11 bases aligning to TRBD2. CDR1 is DFQATT, CDR2 SNEGSKA, per germline (reference sequence). Trimming removed 3 bases from V and 4 bases from J; junction bases left unmatched: 7. The CDR3 contains 15 residues. For the CDR3, the DNA is TGCAGTGCTAGTAAACTAGCGGGGGCTATAGAGACCCAGTACTTC. Translation: CSASKLAGAIETQYF.

This clonotype was recorded at least ten times. The chain couples TRBV7-9 to TRBJ2-1; D may be TRBD2 (5 bases). CDR3 length equals 13 residues. Trimming cost V 1 base and J 6 bases, with 7 bases left between them. Germline CDR1 SEHNR, CDR2 FQNEAQ (reference sequence). CDR3 sequence: CASSLVRGNEQFF. The CDR3 region has the DNA TGTGCCAGCAGCTTAGTTCGGGGCAATGAGCAGTTCTTC.

The sample holds many counts of this clonotype. The J gene is TRBJ2-1, the V gene TRBV2; 9 positions match TRBD1. The trim removed 4 bases at V and 8 bases at J, leaving 12 bases unmatched. The CDR3 is 16 residues long. Germline values: CDR1 SNHLY, CDR2 FYNNEI. Here the CDR3 DNA reads TGTGCCAGCAGTGGAGCCGGGACAGGGTATATCGATGAGCAGTTCTTC. This sequence encodes CASSGAGTGYIDEQFF.

This clonotype turned up a few times. V is TRBV7-9 and J is TRBJ1-1; unclear D gene. Trimming left V 1 base short and J 11 bases short, with 17 bases between. The CDR3 is 14 residues long. CDR1 SEHNR and CDR2 FQNEAQ come from the germline V gene (reference sequence). CDR3 protein: CASSLGSAAREAFF. CDR3 sequence (DNA): TGTGCCAGCAGCTTAGGCAGCGCAGCCCGGGAGGCTTTCTTT.

This rearrangement joins TRBV6-1 to TRBJ2-7; D may be TRBD1 (6 bases). Germline CDR1 and CDR2: MNHNS and SASEGT. V lost 6 bases and J lost 3, with 12 bases in between. The CDR3 consists of 13 residues. The CDR3, as DNA: TGTGCCAGCAGCCAACAGGGTAACTACGAGCAGTACTTC. Encoded protein: CASSQQGNYEQYF.

This chain links TRBV18 with TRBJ2-6; 7 bases match TRBD1. This CDR3 region has 16 residues. With 3 bases clipped from V and 2 bases from J, the junction kept 4 bases outside the gene matches. From germline, CDR1 is KGHSH and CDR2 LQKENI. The DNA of the CDR3 is TGTGCCAGCTCACCCTACGACAGGGCTGGGGCCAACGTCCTGACTTTC. Protein sequence: CASSPYDRAGANVLTF. Using reference TRBV18 and TRBJ2-6 for the parts outside the CDR3, the full variable domain is NAGVMQNPRHLVRRRGQEARLRCSPMKGHSHVYWYRQLPEEGLKFMVYLQKENIIDESGMPKERFSAEFPKEGPSILRIQQVVRGDSAAYFCASSPYDRAGANVLTFGAGSRLTVL.

This clonotype has at least ten counts. The genes are TRBV2 and TRBJ1-2; TRBD1 aligns across 10 bases. The CDR3 covers 15 residues. Germline CDR1 SNHLY, CDR2 FYNNEI. V was pared by 4 bases and J by 4 bases, with 6 bases of the junction left unmatched. The CDR3 loop is CASSVPGQGSYGYTF. In nucleotides, the CDR3 is TGTGCCAGCAGTGTTCCGGGACAGGGGTCCTATGGCTACACCTTC.

The sample holds many counts of this clonotype. The genes are TRBV27 and TRBJ2-1, with D tentatively TRBD2 (6 bases). V was pared by 3 bases and J by 1 base, with 10 bases between. Germline V gene sequence: CDR1 MNHEY, CDR2 SMNVEV (reference sequence). CDR3 length: 15 amino acids. The CDR3: CASSFTAGSYNEQFF. CDR3 DNA sequence: TGTGCCAGCAGTTTCACAGCGGGTTCCTACAATGAGCAGTTCTTC.

There are a few counts of this clonotype. The J gene is TRBJ1-1, the V gene TRBV7-9, with D perhaps matching TRBD1 (5 bases). Trimming removed 11 bases from V and 1 base from J, with 11 bases in between. The CDR3 consists of 12 residues. Germline CDR1 reads SEHNR; CDR2 reads FQNEAQ (reference sequence). CDR3 sequence reads: CAAGRANTEAFF. The CDR3 DNA is TGTGCCGCCGGCAGGGCGAACACTGAAGCTTTCTTT.

The chain links TRBV19 to TRBJ1-6, with 7 positions matching TRBD1. Germline V gene sequence: CDR1 LNHDA, CDR2 SQIVND (reference sequence). This CDR3 has 14 amino acids. V lost 4 bases, J lost 8 bases, and 5 bases stayed unmatched. CDR3 coding DNA: TGTGCCAGTAGTAAGGACAGGCACGATTCACCCCTCCACTTT. Protein product: CASSKDRHDSPLHF.

The chain carries TRBV20-1 and TRBJ2-5, with D possibly matching TRBD1 (5 bases). The CDR3 is 14 amino acids. The V end lost 0 bases, the J end lost 5 bases, and 13 bases lay between the germline ends. CDR1 is DFQATT, CDR2 SNEGSKA, per germline (reference sequence). CDR3 sequence (DNA): TGCAGTGCTAGAGATGGACACCCCGGGGAGACCCAGTACTTC. Protein product: CSARDGHPGETQYF.

The table lists this clonotype with many counts. The chain is built from TRBV3-1 and TRBJ1-1; TRBD1 is a possible D gene (5 bases). Trimming cost V 3 bases and J 12 bases, with 11 bases left between them. This CDR3 is built from 11 residues. Germline CDR1 and CDR2: LGHDT and YNNKEL (reference sequence). The DNA of the CDR3 is TGTGCCAGCAGCCACCTTGGGGGACCTTTCTTT. It encodes CASSHLGGPFF.

This clonotype was counted many times. J is TRBJ1-1 and V is TRBV7-3; D uncertain. Germline CDR1 is SGHTA and CDR2 is FQGTGA. This CDR3 has 15 amino acids. Trimming removed 0 bases from V and 4 bases from J, with 12 bases in between. The DNA for the CDR3 is TGTGCCAGCAGCTTAACGTCGGGTTTGGGCACTGAAGCTTTCTTT. Protein: CASSLTSGLGTEAFF.

This clonotype was detected a few times. The chain combines TRBV5-1 with TRBJ1-4; 7 nucleotides match TRBD1. CDR3 size: 15 residues. J was trimmed by 3 bases and V by 2 bases; bases with no gene match: 4. Germline loops: CDR1 SGHRS, CDR2 YFSETQ. The CDR3 DNA follows: TGCGCCAGCAGCTTAGGGGGACAGTCTAATGAAAAACTGTTTTTT. Protein product: CASSLGGQSNEKLFF. The whole variable domain, filled in from reference TRBV5-1 and TRBJ1-4, reads KAGVTQTPRYLIKTRGQQVTLSCSPISGHRSVSWYQQTPGQGLQFLFEYFSETQRNKGNFPGRFSGRQFSNSRSEMNVSTLELGDSALYLCASSLGGQSNEKLFFGSGTQLSVL.

This chain uses TRBV27 with TRBJ2-7; 7 nucleotides line up with TRBD1. V shed 3 bases and J 1 base; nucleotides not matched to a gene: 15. This CDR3 spans 18 amino acids. Germline V gene lookup returns CDR1 MNHEY and CDR2 SMNVEV (reference sequence). CDR3 bases: TGTGCCAGCAGTTTCACTTTACCCACCGGGACAGAGTCCTACGAGCAGTACTTC. Its translation is CASSFTLPTGTESYEQYF.

The chain combines TRBV7-9 with TRBJ1-6; possibly TRBD1 for D (5 bases). This CDR3 has 15 residues. The germline gives CDR1 SEHNR, CDR2 FQNEAQ (reference sequence). The V end lost 1 base, the J end lost 7 bases, and 11 bases lay between the germline ends. The DNA of the CDR3 is TGTGCCAGCAGCTTAGGTGGCAGGGACAATTCACCCCTCCACTTT. Amino acids: CASSLGGRDNSPLHF.

This clonotype was counted ten times or more. The gene calls are TRBV13 and TRBJ2-4; no firm D call. V gave up 0 bases and J gave up 8 bases, with 11 bases separating them. The CDR3 runs to 14 residues. Germline-derived CDR1 and CDR2 are PRHDT and FYEKMQ (reference sequence). CDR3 in amino acids: CASSLGVRVDIQYF. The DNA for the CDR3 is TGTGCCAGCAGCTTAGGGGTTAGGGTAGACATTCAGTACTTC.

This clonotype came up a few times. This probably arose from a read error, given a far larger clone one base away. V usage is TRBV11-2 and J usage is TRBJ1-1; D not resolved. CDR3 size: 11 residues. The germline V gene encodes CDR1 SGHAT and CDR2 FQNNGV. CDR3 nucleotides: TGTGCCAGCAGCTTGAGCACTGAAGCTCTCTTT. Encoded protein: CASSLSTEALF.

Many counts were recorded for this clonotype. This chain connects TRBV6-1 to TRBJ1-5; D remains ambiguous. There are 14 residues in the CDR3. In germline, CDR1 is MNHNS, CDR2 SASEGT. The V end was cut by 2 bases, the J end by 5 bases, with 10 bases between. CDR3 sequence (DNA): TGTGCCAGCAGTGAACCAGCGAGTTATCAGCCCCAGCATTTT. It codes for CASSEPASYQPQHF.

The CDR3: CSVALARTGEQYV. The CDR3 DNA is TGCAGCGTTGCCCTAGCCCGGACCGGCGAGCAGTACGTC. The rearrangement links TRBV29-1 to TRBJ2-7; D is perhaps TRBD2 (5 bases). The germline CDR1 and CDR2 sequences are SQVTM and ANQGSEA. The length of the CDR3 is 13 residues. With 4 bases removed from V and 6 bases from J, the gap between germline ends came to 16 bases.

This clonotype showed up many times. As DNA, the CDR3 is TGTGCCAGCAGTTCTTTTCTTAGCACAGATACGCAGTATTTT. Translation gives CASSSFLSTDTQYF. The V and J genes are TRBV27 and TRBJ2-3; no reliable D call. V lost 4 bases, J lost 0 bases, and 8 bases lay in between. CDR1 MNHEY and CDR2 SMNVEV come from the germline V gene (reference sequence). CDR3 size: 14 residues.

About this clonotype: At one boundary the junction diverges from the germline segment, which might be a read error. The chain combines TRBV5-1 with TRBJ2-2; TRBD2 is a possible D gene (6 bases). Germline V CDR1 and CDR2: SGHRS, YFSETQ. CDR3 length: 14 amino acids. DNA for the CDR3: TGCGCCAGCAGCTTGGTGCCGGGCACCGGGGGGCTGTTTTTT. This sequence encodes CASSLVPGTGGLFF.

This clonotype was seen at least ten times. This sequence joins TRBV30 and TRBJ2-5; D may be TRBD1 or TRBD2 (5 bases each). CDR3 length equals 11 residues. Between the trimmed V and J ends, which lost 5 bases and 7 bases, there was a span of 11 bases. In germline, CDR1 is GTSNPN, CDR2 SVGIG (reference sequence). The DNA for the CDR3 is TGTGCCTGGGGAGGTCAGGGGACCCAGTACTTC. Amino acid sequence: CAWGGQGTQYF.

This clonotype was picked up many times. V usage is TRBV10-3 and J usage is TRBJ1-1; tentatively, D is TRBD1 (5 bases). V was trimmed by 5 bases and J by 2 bases, leaving 9 bases between them. CDR1 is ENHRY, CDR2 SYGVKD, per germline. The CDR3 is 13 amino acids. Here the CDR3 DNA reads TGTGCCATCAGTATTCAGGGAAACACTGAAGCTTTCTTT. Translating it yields CAISIQGNTEAFF.

This chain joins TRBV18 and TRBJ2-7, with D hard to call. Germline lookup yields CDR1 KGHSH and CDR2 LQKENI. This CDR3 has 14 amino acids. Trimming left V 1 base short and J 0 bases short, with 7 bases between. The CDR3 spells CASSPQGYSYEQYF. CDR3 coding DNA: TGTGCCAGCTCACCACAGGGTTACTCCTACGAGCAGTACTTC.

The chain combines TRBV20-1 with TRBJ1-1; no clear D. Trimming left V 1 base short and J 2 bases short, with 5 bases between. This CDR3 has 12 amino acids. CDR1 and CDR2 from the germline V gene are DFQATT and SNEGSKA (reference sequence). The DNA of the CDR3 is TGCAGTGCTAGAGCCCCAAACACTGAAGCTTTCTTT. Protein sequence: CSARAPNTEAFF.

This rearrangement joins TRBV9 to TRBJ2-1; D unresolved. This CDR3 is built from 18 residues. The V gene lost 0 bases and the J gene lost 0 bases, with 16 bases spanning the gap. The V gene's germline CDR1 is SGDLS and CDR2 YYNGEE. In DNA, the CDR3 is TGTGCCAGCAGCGTAGGGTCACAAACAGCGAGCTCCTACAATGAGCAGTTCTTC. This codes for CASSVGSQTASSYNEQFF.

V and J are TRBV29-1 and TRBJ2-3; 13 bases fit TRBD2. Germline loops: CDR1 SQVTM, CDR2 ANQGSEA. The CDR3 runs to 14 residues. J was trimmed by 8 bases and V by 7 bases; bases with no gene match: 9. CDR3 amino acids: CSAGLAGARGTQYF. In DNA form, the CDR3 reads TGCAGCGCTGGACTAGCGGGGGCCCGGGGTACGCAGTATTTT.

This clonotype was counted many times. The chain links TRBV5-1 to TRBJ2-1; 8 bases fit TRBD2. The trim removed 2 bases at V and 7 bases at J, leaving 5 bases unmatched. In germline, CDR1 is SGHRS, CDR2 YFSETQ. The CDR3 runs 14 residues. The chain's CDR3 is CASSFSAGGNEQFF. CDR3 DNA: TGCGCCAGCAGCTTCTCGGCGGGAGGTAATGAGCAGTTCTTC. Full variable domain (missing parts from reference TRBV5-1 and TRBJ2-1): KAGVTQTPRYLIKTRGQQVTLSCSPISGHRSVSWYQQTPGQGLQFLFEYFSETQRNKGNFPGRFSGRQFSNSRSEMNVSTLELGDSALYLCASSFSAGGNEQFFGPGTRLTVL.